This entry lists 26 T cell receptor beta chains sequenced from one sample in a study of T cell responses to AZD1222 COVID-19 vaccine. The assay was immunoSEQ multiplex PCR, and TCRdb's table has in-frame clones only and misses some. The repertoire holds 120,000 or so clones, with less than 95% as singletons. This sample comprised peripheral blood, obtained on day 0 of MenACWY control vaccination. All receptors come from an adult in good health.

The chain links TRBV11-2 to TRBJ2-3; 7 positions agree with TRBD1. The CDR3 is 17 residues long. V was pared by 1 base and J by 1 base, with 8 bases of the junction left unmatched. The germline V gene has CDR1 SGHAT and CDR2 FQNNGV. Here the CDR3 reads CASSLAYRGRGTDTQYF. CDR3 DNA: TGTGCCAGCAGCTTAGCCTACAGGGGTCGTGGCACAGATACGCAGTATTTT.

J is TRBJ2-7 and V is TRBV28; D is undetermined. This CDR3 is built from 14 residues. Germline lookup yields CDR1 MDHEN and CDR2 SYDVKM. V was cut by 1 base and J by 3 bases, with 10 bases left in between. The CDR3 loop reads CASSLSDTRYEQYF. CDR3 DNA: TGTGCCAGCAGTTTATCAGACACCCGCTACGAGCAGTACTTC.

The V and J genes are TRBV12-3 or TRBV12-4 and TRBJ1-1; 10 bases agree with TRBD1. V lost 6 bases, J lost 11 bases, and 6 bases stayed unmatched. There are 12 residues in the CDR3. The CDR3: CASRDGQGGAFF. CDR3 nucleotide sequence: TGTGCCAGCAGAGACGGACAGGGGGGCGCTTTCTTT.

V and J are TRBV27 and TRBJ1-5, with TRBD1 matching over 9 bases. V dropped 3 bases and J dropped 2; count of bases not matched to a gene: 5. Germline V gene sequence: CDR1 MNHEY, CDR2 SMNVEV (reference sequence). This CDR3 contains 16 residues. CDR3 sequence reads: CASSFAYRGRNQPQHF. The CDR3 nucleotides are TGTGCCAGCAGTTTCGCCTACAGGGGGCGCAATCAGCCCCAGCATTTT.

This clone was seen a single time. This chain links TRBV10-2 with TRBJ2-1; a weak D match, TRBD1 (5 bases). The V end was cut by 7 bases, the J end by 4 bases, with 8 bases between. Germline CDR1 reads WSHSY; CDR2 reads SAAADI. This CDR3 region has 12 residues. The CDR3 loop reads CASTRAYNEQFF. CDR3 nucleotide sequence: TGCGCCAGCACCAGGGCTTACAATGAGCAGTTCTTC.

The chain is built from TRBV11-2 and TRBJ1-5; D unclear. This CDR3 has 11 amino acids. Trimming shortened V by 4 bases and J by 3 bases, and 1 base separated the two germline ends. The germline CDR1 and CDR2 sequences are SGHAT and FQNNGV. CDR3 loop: CASSSNQPQHF. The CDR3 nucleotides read TGTGCCAGCAGCTCCAATCAGCCCCAGCATTTT.

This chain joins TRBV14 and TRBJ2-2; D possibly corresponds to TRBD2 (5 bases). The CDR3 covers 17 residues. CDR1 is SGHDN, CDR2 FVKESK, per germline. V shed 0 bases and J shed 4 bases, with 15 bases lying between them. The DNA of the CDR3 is TGTGCCAGCAGCCAAGATCTCGGGGTGGTTCGCACCGGGGAGCTGTTTTTT. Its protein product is CASSQDLGVVRTGELFF.

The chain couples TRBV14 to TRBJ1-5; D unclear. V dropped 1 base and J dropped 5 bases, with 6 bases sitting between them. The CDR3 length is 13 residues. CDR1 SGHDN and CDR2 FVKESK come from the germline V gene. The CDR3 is CASSQGTYQPQHF. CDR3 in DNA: TGTGCCAGCAGCCAAGGGACCTATCAGCCCCAGCATTTT. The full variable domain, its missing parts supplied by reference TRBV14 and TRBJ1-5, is EAGVTQFPSHSVIEKGQTVTLRCDPISGHDNLYWYRRVMGKEIKFLLHFVKESKQDESGMPNNRFLAERTGGTYSTLKVQPAELEDSGVYFCASSQGTYQPQHFGDGTRLSIL.

CDR3 bases: TGCGCCAGCAGCTTGGGTAGTAGCGGGAGTTACGAGCAGTACTTC. This gives the protein CASSLGSSGSYEQYF. This chain connects TRBV5-1 to TRBJ2-7; TRBD2 agrees at 9 bases. CDR1 is SGHRS and CDR2 is YFSETQ in the germline V gene. V shed 0 bases, J shed 4 bases, and the junction held 5 bases outside the gene matches. This CDR3 comprises 15 residues.

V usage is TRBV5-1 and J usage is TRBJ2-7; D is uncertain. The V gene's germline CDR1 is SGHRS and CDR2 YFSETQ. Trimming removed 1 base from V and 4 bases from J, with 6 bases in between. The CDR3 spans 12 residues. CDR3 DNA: TGCGCCAGCAGCTTGATGGGTTACGAGCAGTACTTC. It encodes CASSLMGYEQYF. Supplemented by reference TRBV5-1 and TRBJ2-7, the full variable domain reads KAGVTQTPRYLIKTRGQQVTLSCSPISGHRSVSWYQQTPGQGLQFLFEYFSETQRNKGNFPGRFSGRQFSNSRSEMNVSTLELGDSALYLCASSLMGYEQYFGPGTRLTVT.

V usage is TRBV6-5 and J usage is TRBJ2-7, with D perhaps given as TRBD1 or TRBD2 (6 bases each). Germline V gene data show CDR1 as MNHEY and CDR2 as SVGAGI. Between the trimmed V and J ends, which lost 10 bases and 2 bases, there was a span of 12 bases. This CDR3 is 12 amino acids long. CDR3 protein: CATRGEPYEQYV. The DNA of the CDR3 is TGTGCCACGAGGGGGGAACCCTACGAGCAGTACGTC.

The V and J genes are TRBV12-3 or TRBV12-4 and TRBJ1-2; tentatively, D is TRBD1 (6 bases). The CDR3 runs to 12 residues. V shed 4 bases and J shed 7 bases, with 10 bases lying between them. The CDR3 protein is CASSSGESGYTF. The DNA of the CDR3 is TGTGCCAGCAGTTCAGGGGAGAGTGGCTACACCTTC.

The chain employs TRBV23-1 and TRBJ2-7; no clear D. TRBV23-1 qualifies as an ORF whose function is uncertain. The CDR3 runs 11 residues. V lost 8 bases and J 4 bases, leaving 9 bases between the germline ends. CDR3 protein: CASPIEYEQYV. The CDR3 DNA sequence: TGCGCCAGCCCGATTGAATACGAGCAGTACGTC.

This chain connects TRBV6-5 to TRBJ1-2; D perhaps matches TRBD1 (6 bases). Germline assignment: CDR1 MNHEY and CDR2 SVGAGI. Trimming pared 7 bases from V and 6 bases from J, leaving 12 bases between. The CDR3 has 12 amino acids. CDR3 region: CASNWGLDGYTF. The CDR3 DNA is TGTGCCAGCAATTGGGGGCTCGATGGCTACACCTTC.

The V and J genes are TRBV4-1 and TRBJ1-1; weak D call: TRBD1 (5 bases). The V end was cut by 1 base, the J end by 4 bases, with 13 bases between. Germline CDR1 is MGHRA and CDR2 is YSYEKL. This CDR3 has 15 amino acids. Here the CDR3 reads CASSQVGGSFTEAFF. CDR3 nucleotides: TGCGCCAGCAGCCAAGTGGGGGGTAGTTTCACTGAAGCTTTCTTT.

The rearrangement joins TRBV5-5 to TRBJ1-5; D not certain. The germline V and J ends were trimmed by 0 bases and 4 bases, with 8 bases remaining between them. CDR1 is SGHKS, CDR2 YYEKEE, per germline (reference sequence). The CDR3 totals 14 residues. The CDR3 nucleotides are TGTGCCAGCAGCTTGGAAAACGGAAATCAGCCCCAGCATTTT. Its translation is CASSLENGNQPQHF.

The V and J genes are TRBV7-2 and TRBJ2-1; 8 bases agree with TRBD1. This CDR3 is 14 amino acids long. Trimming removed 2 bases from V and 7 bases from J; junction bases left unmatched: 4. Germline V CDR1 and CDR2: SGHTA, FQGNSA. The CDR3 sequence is CASSLSHRGNEQFF. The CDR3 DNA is TGTGCCAGCAGCTTATCTCACAGGGGGAATGAGCAGTTCTTC.

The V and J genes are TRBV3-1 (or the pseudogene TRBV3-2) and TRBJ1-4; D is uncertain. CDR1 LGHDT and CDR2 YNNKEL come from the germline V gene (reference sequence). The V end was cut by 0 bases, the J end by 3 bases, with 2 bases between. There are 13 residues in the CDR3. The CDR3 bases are TGTGCCAGCAGCCAAGAGTCTAATGAAAAACTGTTTTTT. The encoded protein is CASSQESNEKLFF.

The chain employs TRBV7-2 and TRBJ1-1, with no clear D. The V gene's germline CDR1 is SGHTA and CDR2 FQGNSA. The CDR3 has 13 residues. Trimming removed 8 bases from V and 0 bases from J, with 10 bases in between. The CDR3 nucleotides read TGTGCCAGCTGGGAGAGAATGAACACTGAAGCTTTCTTT. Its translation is CASWERMNTEAFF.

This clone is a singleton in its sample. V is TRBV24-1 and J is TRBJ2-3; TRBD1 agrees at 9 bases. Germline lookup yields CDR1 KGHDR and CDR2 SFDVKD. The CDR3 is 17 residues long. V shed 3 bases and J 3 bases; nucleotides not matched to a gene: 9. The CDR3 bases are TGTGCCACCAGTGATCCCAACAGGGGGCTGGGGACAGATACGCAGTATTTT. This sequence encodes CATSDPNRGLGTDTQYF.

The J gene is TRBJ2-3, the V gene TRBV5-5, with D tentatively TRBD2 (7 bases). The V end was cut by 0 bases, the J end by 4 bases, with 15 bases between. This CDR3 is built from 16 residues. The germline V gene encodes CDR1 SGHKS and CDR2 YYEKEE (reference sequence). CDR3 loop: CASSLAAGAPADTQYF. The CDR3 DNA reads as TGTGCCAGCAGCTTGGCCGCGGGGGCCCCCGCAGATACGCAGTATTTT.

The CDR3 DNA reads as TGTGCCATCAGTGAGTCGCTGTCTGACCTCTCCGGGGCCAACGTCCTGACTTTC. It yields the protein CAISESLSDLSGANVLTF. The chain combines TRBV10-3 with TRBJ2-6; D unclear. Germline assignment: CDR1 ENHRY and CDR2 SYGVKD. V was cut by 0 bases and J by 4 bases, with 16 bases left in between. The CDR3 spans 18 residues.

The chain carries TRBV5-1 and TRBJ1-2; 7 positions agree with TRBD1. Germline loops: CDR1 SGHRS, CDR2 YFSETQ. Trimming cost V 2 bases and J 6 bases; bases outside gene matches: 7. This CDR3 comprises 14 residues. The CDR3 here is CASSLGTEGDGYTF. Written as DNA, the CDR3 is TGCGCCAGCAGCTTAGGGACAGAGGGAGATGGCTACACCTTC. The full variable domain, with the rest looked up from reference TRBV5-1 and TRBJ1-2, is KAGVTQTPRYLIKTRGQQVTLSCSPISGHRSVSWYQQTPGQGLQFLFEYFSETQRNKGNFPGRFSGRQFSNSRSEMNVSTLELGDSALYLCASSLGTEGDGYTFGSGTRLTVV.

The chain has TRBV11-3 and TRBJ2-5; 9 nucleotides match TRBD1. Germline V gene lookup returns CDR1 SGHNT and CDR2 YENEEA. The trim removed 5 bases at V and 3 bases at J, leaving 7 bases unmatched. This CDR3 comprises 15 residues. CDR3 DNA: TGTGCCAGCAGCGCCGGGGACAGGGTTAAAGAGACCCAGTACTTC. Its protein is CASSAGDRVKETQYF. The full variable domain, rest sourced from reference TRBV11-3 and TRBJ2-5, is EAGVVQSPRYKIIEKKQPVAFWCNPISGHNTLYWYLQNLGQGPELLIRYENEEAVDDSQLPKDRFSAERLKGVDSTLKIQPAELGDSAVYLCASSAGDRVKETQYFGPGTRLLVL.

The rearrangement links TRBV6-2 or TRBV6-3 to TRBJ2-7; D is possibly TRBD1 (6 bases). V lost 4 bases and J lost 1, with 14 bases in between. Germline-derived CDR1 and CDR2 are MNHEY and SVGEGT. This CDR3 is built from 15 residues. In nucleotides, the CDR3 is TGTGCCAGCAGTTCTAGACAGGTTGCTTCCTACGAGCAGTACGTC. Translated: CASSSRQVASYEQYV.

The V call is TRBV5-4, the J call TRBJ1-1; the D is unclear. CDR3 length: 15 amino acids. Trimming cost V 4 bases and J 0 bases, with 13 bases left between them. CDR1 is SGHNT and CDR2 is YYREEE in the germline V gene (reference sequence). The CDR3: CASSGIEWMNTEAFF. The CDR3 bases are TGTGCCAGCAGCGGGATCGAATGGATGAACACTGAAGCTTTCTTT.